This TCR beta chain is drawn from a study of blood T cell repertoires in COVID-19. Assay: immunoSEQ multiplex PCR; the TCRdb copy retains only in-frame clones and omits some. Seen here are tens of thousands of clones, approximately 78% observed once, and the top ten hold 27%. The CDR3 covers 15 residues. CDR1 and CDR2 from the germline V gene are MNHNY and SVGAGI (reference sequence). Unmatched junction bases numbered 5, after V lost 2 bases and J lost 5 bases. The TCR sequence derives from a human donor in a cohort sampled during active COVID-19. This chain joins TRBV6-6 and TRBJ2-5; 10 nucleotides align to TRBD2. Sequenced material: peripheral blood. In DNA form, the CDR3 reads TGTGCCAGCAGTTACAAGCGGGGGGGCGGGGAGACCCAGTACTTC. It is translated as CASSYKRGGGETQYF.